The 25 T cell receptor beta chains below were found in one sample sequenced in a study of T cell repertoires in cytomegalovirus infection. Which antigens these TCRs recognize remains unknown. Each CDR3 protein gets one entry after TCRdb re-called the reads with MiXCR. The table includes roughly 500,000 distinct CDR3 sequences, roughly a third detected once. Material: cultured PBMCs, obtained from culture after CMV antigen stimulation. The receptors were gathered from a human donor in good health (CMV status not recorded). Some clones in this sample may be carry-over from other donors' samples.

The chain couples TRBV19 to TRBJ1-1; perhaps TRBD1 as D (5 bases). Germline CDR1 LNHDA, CDR2 SQIVND (reference sequence). The CDR3 sequence is 14 residues long. Trimming cost V 5 bases and J 3 bases, with 13 bases left between them. CDR3: CASSLWGFDTEAFF. The DNA of the CDR3 is TGTGCCAGTAGTCTATGGGGGTTCGACACTGAAGCTTTCTTT. The complete variable domain, with remaining parts taken from reference TRBV19 and TRBJ1-1, reads DGGITQSPKYLFRKEGQNVTLSCEQNLNHDAMYWYRQDPGQGLRLIYYSQIVNDFQKGDIAEGYSVSREKKESFPLTVTSAQKNPTAFYLCASSLWGFDTEAFFGQGTRLTVV.

This chain joins TRBV19 and TRBJ2-6; TRBD2 agrees at 11 bases. The CDR3 is 18 residues long. Looked up from germline, CDR1 is LNHDA and CDR2 is SQIVND (reference sequence). After removal of 1 base from V and 1 base from J, the junction contained 3 bases not matched to a gene. The CDR3 protein is CASSIVLAGGSGANVLTF. In nucleotides, the CDR3 is TGTGCCAGTAGTATAGTCCTAGCGGGAGGATCTGGGGCCAACGTCCTGACTTTC.

The sample holds many counts of this clonotype. J is TRBJ2-1 and V is TRBV7-2; 7 bases align to TRBD2. Germline V gene sequence: CDR1 SGHTA, CDR2 FQGNSA. The CDR3 sequence is 15 residues long. J lost 7 bases, V lost 5 bases, and 11 bases had no gene match. The CDR3 nucleotides read TGTGCCAGCAGCCGGGACTACTCCCGGGGTAATGAGCAGTTCTTC. It specifies CASSRDYSRGNEQFF.

This clonotype was recorded a few times. J is TRBJ2-7 and V is TRBV11-2; the D gene is possibly TRBD1 (6 bases). In germline, CDR1 is SGHAT, CDR2 FQNNGV. This CDR3 contains 13 residues. The germline V and J ends were trimmed by 2 bases and 4 bases, with 9 bases remaining between them. CDR3 coding DNA: TGTGCCAGCAGCTTACTACAGGGATACGAGCAGTACGTC. It yields the protein CASSLLQGYEQYV.

This clonotype was seen only a few times. The chain is built from TRBV6-6 and TRBJ2-7; 7 bases are a match to TRBD1. CDR1 is MNHNY and CDR2 is SVGAGI in the germline V gene (reference sequence). V lost 6 bases and J lost 3; bases outside the gene matches: 11. This CDR3 region has 15 residues. Written as DNA, the CDR3 is TGTGCCAGCAGACGCGAAAGGGGACAGAACTACGAGCAGTACTTC. This sequence encodes CASRRERGQNYEQYF.

On this clonotype: It may be a read error: a sequence one base away is much more abundant. V is TRBV7-2 and J is TRBJ2-1; no definite D call. Between the trimmed V and J ends, which lost 5 bases and 3 bases, there was a span of 14 bases. CDR3 length: 15 residues. Germline V gene data show CDR1 as SGHTA and CDR2 as FQGNSA. The CDR3 loop reads CASSLANGVYNEQFF. DNA of the CDR3: TGTGCCAGCAGCCTTGCTAACGGAGTCTACAATGAGCAGTTCTTC.

V gene TRBV18 combines with J gene TRBJ2-3, with D perhaps given as TRBD1 or TRBD2 (6 bases each). This CDR3 contains 12 residues. With 5 bases removed from V and 10 bases from J, the gap between germline ends came to 13 bases. Germline V CDR1 and CDR2: KGHSH, LQKENI. The CDR3, as DNA: TGTGCCAGCTCAGCCAACAGGGAGGCGCAGTATTTT. Amino acids: CASSANREAQYF.

The chain carries TRBV7-8 and TRBJ2-1; 7 bases are a match to TRBD2. This CDR3 region has 16 residues. After removal of 5 bases from V and 3 bases from J, the junction contained 10 bases not matched to a gene. CDR1 and CDR2 (germline): SGHVS, FQNEAQ. The CDR3 sequence: CASSHPSGLGYNEQFF. CDR3 coding DNA: TGTGCCAGCAGCCATCCTAGCGGTCTCGGCTACAATGAGCAGTTCTTC.

This clonotype was counted a few times. The chain joins TRBV7-9 to TRBJ2-1, with TRBD2 matching 10 bases. In germline, CDR1 is SEHNR, CDR2 FQNEAQ (reference sequence). The CDR3 contains 18 residues. The J segment lost 8 bases and the V segment lost 4 bases, leaving 17 bases of the junction unmatched. The chain's CDR3 is CASSSGGAASGRGDEQFF. The CDR3 bases are TGTGCCAGCAGCTCGGGAGGTGCGGCTAGCGGGAGAGGCGATGAGCAGTTCTTC.

The chain couples TRBV27 to TRBJ2-1; no firm D call. CDR1 and CDR2 (germline): MNHEY, SMNVEV (reference sequence). Deletions cut 6 bases from V and 5 bases from J, with 11 bases between. This CDR3 region has 13 residues. The CDR3 spells CASSSEWNNEQFF. The CDR3 coding sequence is TGTGCCAGCAGCTCCGAGTGGAACAATGAGCAGTTCTTC.

With respect to this clonotype: A read error may explain this, as a much larger clone is one base away. This chain links TRBV14 with TRBJ1-1; D perhaps matches TRBD1 (5 bases). This CDR3 contains 14 residues. Germline lookup yields CDR1 SGHDN and CDR2 FVKESK. Here the CDR3 DNA reads TGTGCCAGCAGCCACGTTCGGGGGAACTCTGAAGCTTTCTTT. It yields the protein CASSHVRGNSEAFF.

The genes are TRBV28 and TRBJ2-5; D might be TRBD1 (6 bases). This CDR3 is 14 amino acids long. Germline V CDR1 and CDR2: MDHEN, SYDVKM. Trimming cost V 5 bases and J 4 bases, with 14 bases left between them. Here the CDR3 reads CASSQEQGAETQYF. CDR3 coding DNA: TGTGCCAGCAGTCAAGAACAGGGAGCAGAGACCCAGTACTTC.

Comment on this clonotype: This may stem from a read error, because a much larger clone lies one nucleotide away. V gene TRBV7-2 combines with J gene TRBJ2-1; D call uncertain. V shed 5 bases and J shed 9 bases, with 20 bases lying between them. Germline-derived CDR1 and CDR2 are SGHTA and FQGNSA. The CDR3 spans 15 residues. The CDR3 sequence is CASSLRIGLTGEQFF. The CDR3 coding sequence is TGTGCCAGCAGCCTAAGGATCGGCCTCACGGGTGAGCAGTTCTTC.

In its sample, this clonotype was seen many times. This sequence joins TRBV7-2 and TRBJ1-6, with D possibly being TRBD1 (6 bases). The CDR3 sequence is 13 residues long. Germline V gene data show CDR1 as SGHTA and CDR2 as FQGNSA. V gave up 5 bases and J gave up 7 bases, with 9 bases separating them. CDR3 protein: CASSGTINSPLHF. In nucleotides, the CDR3 is TGTGCCAGCAGCGGGACAATAAATTCACCCCTCCACTTT.

This clonotype was recorded only once. The chain is built from TRBV19 and TRBJ2-1, with 8 bases identical to TRBD2. The CDR3 extends over 17 amino acids. Looked up from germline, CDR1 is LNHDA and CDR2 is SQIVND (reference sequence). Trimming at V came to 3 bases and at J to 9 bases, leaving 16 bases not matched to a gene. Here the CDR3 DNA reads TGTGCCAGTAGTATGGTCAGCGGGAGTTGGAGTACGAGTGAGCAGTTCTTC. Translated: CASSMVSGSWSTSEQFF.

CDR3: CASRSGEANYGYTF. The CDR3, as DNA: TGTGCCAGTAGGAGCGGGGAAGCTAACTATGGCTACACCTTC. V is TRBV19 and J is TRBJ1-2; D is ambiguous. CDR1 and CDR2 from the germline V gene are LNHDA and SQIVND (reference sequence). There are 14 residues in the CDR3. Trimming stripped 6 bases from V and 0 bases from J, with 11 bases between.

The gene calls are TRBV6-2 or TRBV6-3 and TRBJ2-1; no definite D call. V lost 6 bases and J 0 bases, leaving 12 bases between the germline ends. Germline CDR1 MNHEY, CDR2 SVGEGT. The CDR3 sequence is 15 residues long. In DNA form, the CDR3 reads TGTGCCAGCAGCACACCCCCGGTCTCCTACAATGAGCAGTTCTTC. Translating it yields CASSTPPVSYNEQFF.

This clonotype was counted many times. V gene TRBV7-2 combines with J gene TRBJ2-1, with 8 positions matching TRBD1. This CDR3 is 14 amino acids long. After removal of 3 bases from V and 4 bases from J, the junction contained 2 bases not matched to a gene. Germline CDR1 is SGHTA and CDR2 is FQGNSA. CDR3 in amino acids: CASSFDRGYNEQFF. The CDR3 region has the DNA TGTGCCAGCAGCTTCGACAGGGGTTACAATGAGCAGTTCTTC. Supplemented by reference TRBV7-2 and TRBJ2-1, the full variable domain reads GAGVSQSPSNKVTEKGKDVELRCDPISGHTALYWYRQSLGQGLEFLIYFQGNSAPDKSGLPSDRFSAERTGGSVSTLTIQRTQQEDSAVYLCASSFDRGYNEQFFGPGTRLTVL.

This clonotype occurred many times. The chain uses TRBV6-1 and TRBJ1-5, with D hard to call. Germline V gene lookup returns CDR1 MNHNS and CDR2 SASEGT. V was clipped by 1 base and J by 6 bases, with 4 bases between them. The CDR3 consists of 12 residues. As DNA, the CDR3 is TGTGCCAGCAGTGAAGGGATTCAGCCCCAGCATTTT. It encodes CASSEGIQPQHF.

A few counts support this clonotype. V usage is TRBV14 and J usage is TRBJ2-3, with D unclear. The length of the CDR3 is 13 residues. Germline loops: CDR1 SGHDN, CDR2 FVKESK. V lost 0 bases and J lost 8, with 9 bases in between. The CDR3 coding sequence is TGTGCCAGCAGCCAAGAATATGAGTTTACGCAGTATTTT. It encodes CASSQEYEFTQYF.

The chain couples TRBV7-9 to TRBJ2-5, with D unresolved. The ends were cut back, 5 bases at V and 5 bases at J, with 15 bases in the middle. CDR1 SEHNR and CDR2 FQNEAQ come from the germline V gene (reference sequence). This CDR3 contains 14 residues. CDR3: CASSDISKGETQYF. CDR3 coding DNA: TGTGCCAGCAGCGATATATCGAAAGGGGAGACCCAGTACTTC.

The chain carries TRBV19 and TRBJ2-2, with D possibly being TRBD2 (6 bases). CDR1 is LNHDA, CDR2 SQIVND, per germline (reference sequence). The CDR3 loop spans 14 amino acids. With 2 bases removed from V and 6 bases from J, the gap between germline ends came to 10 bases. The CDR3 DNA sequence: TGTGCCAGTAGTATACCTCCGGGGGCCGGGGAGCTGTTTTTT. Residues: CASSIPPGAGELFF.

The genes are TRBV12-3 or TRBV12-4 and TRBJ2-3, with D unclear. This CDR3 region has 15 residues. Trimming shortened V by 4 bases and J by 7 bases, and 18 bases separated the two germline ends. The CDR3 nucleotides are TGTGCCAGCAGTTCTACCAAACTTCCTACATATACGCAGTATTTT. Its translation: CASSSTKLPTYTQYF.

V usage is TRBV4-1 and J usage is TRBJ2-7; 8 bases are shared with TRBD2. Looked up from germline, CDR1 is MGHRA and CDR2 is YSYEKL. V lost 1 base, J lost 6 bases, and 11 bases stayed unmatched. This CDR3 contains 16 residues. This CDR3 is CASSQGSAGGRSEQYF. The CDR3, as DNA: TGCGCCAGCAGCCAAGGGAGCGCGGGAGGCCGGAGCGAGCAGTACTTC.

The J gene is TRBJ1-4, the V gene TRBV10-3; 12 nucleotides agree with TRBD1. Looked up from germline, CDR1 is ENHRY and CDR2 is SYGVKD. This CDR3 is built from 18 residues. The V segment lost 5 bases and the J segment 0 bases; nucleotides outside the gene matches: 7. DNA for the CDR3: TGTGCCATCAGTCCCGGGACAGGGGGCCGAGCAACTAATGAAAAACTGTTTTTT. Translating it yields CAISPGTGGRATNEKLFF.